Below, 23 T cell receptor beta chains from the same sample are listed, as sequenced in a study of blood T cell repertoires in COVID-19. TCRdb's copy holds only in-frame clones and misses some; the assay was immunoSEQ multiplex PCR. The data contain 150,000 to 200,000 clones, 87% of them singletons. What was sequenced was peripheral blood. All receptors derive from a woman aged 70-85 years with COVID-19, enrolled during active disease.

This chain links TRBV28 with TRBJ1-3, with a possible D match to TRBD1 (6 bases). V was clipped by 2 bases and J by 4 bases, with 15 bases between them. There are 16 residues in the CDR3. CDR1 and CDR2 (germline): MDHEN, SYDVKM. The CDR3 nucleotides are TGTGCCAGCAGTTTAACCCAGGGGCTGGGAGGAAACACCATATATTTT. Encoded protein: CASSLTQGLGGNTIYF.

V is TRBV10-3 and J is TRBJ1-2, with D unclear. V lost 0 bases and J 3 bases, leaving 8 bases between the germline ends. The CDR3 is 14 residues long. Germline V gene lookup returns CDR1 ENHRY and CDR2 SYGVKD. As DNA, the CDR3 is TGTGCCATCAGTGAGTCGTCCCGGGACTATGGCTACACCTTC. Translated, it gives CAISESSRDYGYTF.

V is TRBV3-1 (or the pseudogene TRBV3-2) and J is TRBJ2-7, with D possibly being TRBD2 (5 bases). V was shortened by 1 base and J by 5 bases, with 6 bases between the two germline ends. Per germline, CDR1 LGHDT and CDR2 YNNKEL (reference sequence). The CDR3 length is 12 residues. CDR3 sequence: CASSQAGDEQYF. CDR3 coding DNA: TGTGCCAGCAGCCAAGCCGGGGACGAGCAGTACTTC.

The chain is built from TRBV7-8 and TRBJ1-4; TRBD1 matches 12 bases. Looked up from germline, CDR1 is SGHVS and CDR2 is FQNEAQ. Germline trimming cut 8 bases from V and 11 bases from J; bases unmatched to any gene: 18. This CDR3 spans 17 amino acids. The CDR3 protein is CASSGTGGAGPLWKLFF. The CDR3 nucleotides read TGTGCCAGCTCAGGGACAGGGGGCGCGGGCCCGTTGTGGAAACTGTTTTTT.

The V and J genes are TRBV7-9 and TRBJ2-3, with 8 bases matching TRBD1. Germline values: CDR1 SEHNR, CDR2 FQNEAQ (reference sequence). V was clipped by 5 bases and J by 1 base; unmatched bases: 8. The CDR3 runs to 16 residues. The CDR3 region is CASSHRGEPGTDTQYF. As DNA, the CDR3 is TGTGCCAGCAGCCACAGGGGGGAGCCCGGCACAGATACGCAGTATTTT.

The J gene is TRBJ2-3, the V gene TRBV20-1, with 7 bases that match TRBD2. The CDR3 has 16 residues. Germline V lookup: CDR1 DFQATT, CDR2 SNEGSKA (reference sequence). V gave up 3 bases and J gave up 2 bases; unmatched junction bases: 11. For the CDR3, the DNA is TGCAGTGCTAGTGGATGGCCTAGCGGCAACACAGATACGCAGTATTTT. It is translated as CSASGWPSGNTDTQYF.

The V gene is TRBV7-9, the J gene TRBJ1-1; 10 bases map to TRBD1. Germline trimming cut 5 bases from V and 5 bases from J; bases unmatched to any gene: 8. Per germline, CDR1 SEHNR and CDR2 FQNEAQ (reference sequence). The CDR3 has 15 residues. CDR3 nucleotide sequence: TGTGCCAGCAGCCCCAGACAGGGGGCGATAACTGAAGCTTTCTTT. Protein product: CASSPRQGAITEAFF. Full variable domain (remainder filled in from reference TRBV7-9 and TRBJ1-1): DTGVSQNPRHKITKRGQNVTFRCDPISEHNRLYWYRQTLGQGPEFLTYFQNEAQLEKSRLLSDRFSAERPKGSFSTLEIQRTEQGDSAMYLCASSPRQGAITEAFFGQGTRLTVV.

The chain recombines TRBV5-1 with TRBJ1-2, with D perhaps TRBD1 (6 bases). This CDR3 contains 15 residues. Between the trimmed V and J ends, which lost 4 bases and 5 bases, there was a span of 18 bases. The germline CDR1 and CDR2 sequences are SGHRS and YFSETQ. The CDR3 spells CASSPPEGGYYGYTF. For the CDR3, the DNA is TGCGCCAGCAGCCCACCAGAGGGGGGGTATTATGGCTACACCTTC.

The rearrangement uses TRBV28 and TRBJ1-1; TRBD1 aligns across 7 bases. Germline V gene data show CDR1 as MDHEN and CDR2 as SYDVKM. The CDR3 runs 16 residues. Trimming took 2 bases from V and 5 from J; bases not matched to a gene: 11. The DNA of the CDR3 is TGTGCCAGCAGTTTACGGTTTAAGGGGGCGGGGACTGAAGCTTTCTTT. This encodes CASSLRFKGAGTEAFF.

This clone was seen a handful of times. The CDR3 protein is CAWSTGTGGVSAKNIQYF. The CDR3 DNA follows: TGTGCCTGGAGCACCGGGACAGGGGGCGTTTCGGCCAAAAACATTCAGTACTTC. The chain carries TRBV30 and TRBJ2-4; TRBD1 aligns across 12 bases. This CDR3 spans 18 amino acids. V shed 3 bases and J 1 base; nucleotides not matched to a gene: 10. Germline V gene data show CDR1 as GTSNPN and CDR2 as SVGIG (reference sequence).

The chain links TRBV5-1 to TRBJ2-1; TRBD2 matches at 15 bases. CDR3 length: 20 residues. Germline assignment: CDR1 SGHRS and CDR2 YFSETQ. V shed 3 bases and J 0 bases; nucleotides not matched to a gene: 10. Here the CDR3 reads CASSYPGLAGGTLSYNEQFF. Here the CDR3 DNA reads TGCGCCAGCAGCTATCCGGGACTAGCGGGAGGTACCCTCTCCTACAATGAGCAGTTCTTC.

The chain joins TRBV30 to TRBJ2-5, with 10 bases matching TRBD1. Germline V lookup: CDR1 GTSNPN, CDR2 SVGIG (reference sequence). This CDR3 contains 18 residues. With V trimmed by 4 bases and J by 2 bases, 16 bases remained unmatched. The CDR3 bases are TGTGCCTGGAACCCCGAGGACAGGGGGACGGCGGGACAAGAGACCCAGTACTTC. Translated: CAWNPEDRGTAGQETQYF.

This rearrangement joins TRBV28 to TRBJ1-2; D possibly corresponds to TRBD1 (6 bases). The CDR3 runs to 14 residues. V was trimmed by 5 bases and J by 4 bases, leaving 14 bases between them. Germline loops: CDR1 MDHEN, CDR2 SYDVKM. CDR3 nucleotides: TGTGCCAGCAGTACTCGGGACAACCCCTATGGCTACACCTTC. This gives the protein CASSTRDNPYGYTF.

This clone was observed a few times. The chain employs TRBV28 and TRBJ2-3, with 10 nucleotides matching TRBD2. Germline V lookup: CDR1 MDHEN, CDR2 SYDVKM. CDR3 length equals 17 residues. Losses at the gene ends were 11 bases for V and 4 bases for J; bases not matched to a gene: 18. The CDR3 region has the DNA TGTGCCTCCCAGGGCCCCCGTGCTAGCGGGAGTTCAGATACGCAGTATTTT. As protein: CASQGPRASGSSDTQYF.

J is TRBJ2-6 and V is TRBV5-4; D ambiguous. The CDR3 covers 16 residues. CDR1 and CDR2 from the germline V gene are SGHNT and YYREEE (reference sequence). Trimming cost V 5 bases and J 0 bases, with 12 bases left between them. The DNA of the CDR3 is TGTGCCAGCAGACCCGGTGGTCCCTCTGGGGCCAACGTCCTGACTTTC. Protein: CASRPGGPSGANVLTF.

This clone was counted a few times. CDR3 DNA sequence: TGTGCCAGCAGCCAGGACTGGAACTCCTACAATGAGCAGTTCTTC. Amino acids: CASSQDWNSYNEQFF. This chain connects TRBV7-6 to TRBJ2-1; perhaps TRBD2 as D (5 bases). V shed 5 bases and J shed 0 bases, with 11 bases lying between them. Germline V CDR1 and CDR2: SGHVS, FNYEAQ. This CDR3 comprises 15 residues.

This chain connects TRBV19 to TRBJ1-1; 10 positions match TRBD1. CDR3 length equals 16 residues. Germline lookup yields CDR1 LNHDA and CDR2 SQIVND (reference sequence). With 5 bases clipped from V and 1 base from J, the junction kept 7 bases outside the gene matches. The CDR3 region is CASSGTGDRGNTEAFF. As DNA, the CDR3 is TGTGCCAGTAGTGGGACAGGGGATAGGGGGAACACTGAAGCTTTCTTT.

The chain recombines TRBV19 with TRBJ2-2; the match to TRBD2 covers 11 bases. Germline CDR1 LNHDA, CDR2 SQIVND (reference sequence). The CDR3 runs to 19 residues. Trimming at V came to 3 bases and at J to 5 bases, leaving 14 bases not matched to a gene. CDR3: CASSIGILAGETRTGELFF. The CDR3 coding sequence is TGTGCCAGTAGTATTGGTATACTAGCGGGAGAAACGAGGACCGGGGAGCTGTTTTTT.

A word on this clone: Other DNA sequences of this sample code for an identical CDR3. The rearrangement joins TRBV5-1 to TRBJ1-1; D is uncertain. The CDR3 has 15 amino acids. The ends were cut back, 0 bases at V and 0 bases at J, with 9 bases in the middle. CDR1 and CDR2 from the germline V gene are SGHRS and YFSETQ. The CDR3 protein is CASSLATVMNTEAFF. Here the CDR3 DNA reads TGCGCCAGCAGCTTGGCCACAGTCATGAACACTGAAGCTTTCTTT.

This clone was counted between two and nine times. The chain links TRBV9 to TRBJ1-4; tentative D call: TRBD1 (6 bases). Germline V gene sequence: CDR1 SGDLS, CDR2 YYNGEE. With 1 base removed from V and 4 bases from J, the gap between germline ends came to 11 bases. The CDR3 loop spans 15 amino acids. CDR3 DNA: TGTGCCAGCAGCGTAATGGACAGACTTAATGAAAAACTGTTTTTT. It codes for CASSVMDRLNEKLFF.

DNA of the CDR3: TGTGCCAGCAGCTTAACTACAGGGACAAATACGCAGTATTTT. Its translation is CASSLTTGTNTQYF. The chain has TRBV7-3 and TRBJ2-3; D may be TRBD1 (6 bases). Trimming removed 0 bases at V and 7 bases at J, with 11 bases between. Looked up from germline, CDR1 is SGHTA and CDR2 is FQGTGA. The CDR3 spans 14 residues.

V and J are TRBV18 and TRBJ1-2, with a possible D match to TRBD1 (5 bases). V lost 3 bases and J 4 bases, leaving 15 bases between the germline ends. The CDR3 is made up of 15 amino acids. Germline CDR1 reads KGHSH; CDR2 reads LQKENI. The CDR3 nucleotides read TGTGCCAGCTCACCGCCAGGGCAGAACGGCTATGGCTACACCTTC. Translating it yields CASSPPGQNGYGYTF. Full variable domain (outside the CDR3, taken from reference TRBV18 and TRBJ1-2): NAGVMQNPRHLVRRRGQEARLRCSPMKGHSHVYWYRQLPEEGLKFMVYLQKENIIDESGMPKERFSAEFPKEGPSILRIQQVVRGDSAAYFCASSPPGQNGYGYTFGSGTRLTVV.

The chain is built from TRBV4-2 and TRBJ2-5; D is uncertain. This CDR3 is built from 14 residues. V gave up 0 bases and J gave up 3 bases, with 8 bases separating them. Germline V gives CDR1 LGHNA, CDR2 YNFKEQ. DNA for the CDR3: TGTGCCAGCAGCCAAGATTCGGGTGAAGAGACCCAGTACTTC. It translates to CASSQDSGEETQYF.